The sample holds one count of the clone carrying this TCR beta chain. What it binds is not known. The sample originates from a study of T cell responses to AZD1222 COVID-19 vaccine. The CDR3 runs 13 residues. Between the trimmed V and J ends, which lost 1 base and 6 bases, there was a span of 10 bases. Sequenced by immunoSEQ multiplex PCR; TCRdb stores in-frame clones only, minus some. Here the sample spans under 150,000 clones, around 89% being singletons. Study conclusions and caveats: Researchers report vaccine-associated CD4 TCRs spanning spike, with dominance at 160-218 and 743-854.

The origin of this receptor is an adult in good health. Sequenced material: peripheral blood, taken on day 0 of AZD1222 vaccination. The chain couples TRBV12-3 or TRBV12-4 to TRBJ2-7; D is perhaps TRBD2 (6 bases). The CDR3 protein is CASSLGAGSEQYF. In DNA form, the CDR3 reads TGTGCCAGCAGTTTAGGAGCGGGCTCCGAGCAGTACTTC.